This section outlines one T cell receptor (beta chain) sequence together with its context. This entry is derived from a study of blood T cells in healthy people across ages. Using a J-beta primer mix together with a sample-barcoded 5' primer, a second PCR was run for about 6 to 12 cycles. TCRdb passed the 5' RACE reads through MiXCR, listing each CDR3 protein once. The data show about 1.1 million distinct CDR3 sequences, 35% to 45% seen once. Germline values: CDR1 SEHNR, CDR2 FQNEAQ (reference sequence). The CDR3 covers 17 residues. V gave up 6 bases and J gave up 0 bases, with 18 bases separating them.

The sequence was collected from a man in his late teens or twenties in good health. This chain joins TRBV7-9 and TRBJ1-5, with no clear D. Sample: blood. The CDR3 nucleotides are TGTGCCAGCAGTAGAACATTGGACGGACGTAGCAATCAGCCCCAGCATTTT. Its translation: CASSRTLDGRSNQPQHF. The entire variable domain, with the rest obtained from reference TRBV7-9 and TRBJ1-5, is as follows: DTGVSQNPRHKITKRGQNVTFRCDPISEHNRLYWYRQTLGQGPEFLTYFQNEAQLEKSRLLSDRFSAERPKGSFSTLEIQRTEQGDSAMYLCASSRTLDGRSNQPQHFGDGTRLSIL.